Listed here are 10 T cell receptor beta chains from one sample, sequenced in a study of shared clonotypes between healthy human individuals. The repertoire was sequenced with immunoSEQ multiplex PCR; TCRdb's copy has only in-frame clones and lacks some. Here the sample spans hundreds of thousands of clones, roughly 73% being singletons. The sample was memory CD4+ T cells sorted from blood. The subset denotes: CD45RA-negative fraction. The receptors derive from a woman in her thirties in good health.

In this sample, this clone turned up a few times. The J gene is TRBJ2-1, the V gene TRBV25-1; D gene unclear. This CDR3 spans 16 amino acids. Germline V gene lookup returns CDR1 MGHDK and CDR2 SYGVNS. Trimming shortened V by 5 bases and J by 6 bases, and 20 bases separated the two germline ends. CDR3 in DNA: TGTGCCAGCAGTCCAAGTTCCTCCGGTGGGGTCAATGAGCAGTTCTTC. Translated, it gives CASSPSSSGGVNEQFF.

The gene calls are TRBV2 and TRBJ2-5; no definite D call. Germline lookup yields CDR1 SNHLY and CDR2 FYNNEI. The CDR3 is made up of 12 amino acids. V shed 4 bases and J shed 2 bases, with 5 bases lying between them. The CDR3 DNA reads TGTGCCAGCAGTGTGTGGCAAGAGACCCAGTACTTC. It yields the protein CASSVWQETQYF.

The J gene is TRBJ2-1, the V gene TRBV27; 7 nucleotides agree with TRBD2. Germline V gives CDR1 MNHEY, CDR2 SMNVEV (reference sequence). The CDR3 is made up of 14 amino acids. The V segment lost 5 bases and the J segment 5 bases; nucleotides outside the gene matches: 6. CDR3 loop: CASSRRERNNEQFF. The CDR3 DNA is TGTGCCAGCAGTAGGCGGGAGAGGAACAATGAGCAGTTCTTC.

This clone was counted only a few times. The chain has TRBV30 and TRBJ1-2; unclear D gene. The CDR3 runs to 12 residues. V lost 8 bases and J 6 bases, leaving 16 bases between the germline ends. Germline V CDR1 and CDR2: GTSNPN, SVGIG (reference sequence). The CDR3 DNA is TGTGCCCGAGACTCCAGAGTTCATGGCTACACCTTC. Residues: CARDSRVHGYTF.

The chain carries TRBV28 and TRBJ2-2; a weak D match, TRBD1 (6 bases). The CDR3 is made up of 15 amino acids. From germline, CDR1 is MDHEN and CDR2 SYDVKM. V was pared by 6 bases and J by 0 bases, with 11 bases between. CDR3 nucleotides: TGTGCCAGCAGACTGACAGGAGCGAACACCGGGGAGCTGTTTTTT. It specifies CASRLTGANTGELFF. Combining the CDR3 with reference TRBV28 and TRBJ2-2 gives the whole variable domain DVKVTQSSRYLVKRTGEKVFLECVQDMDHENMFWYRQDPGLGLRLIYFSYDVKMKEKGDIPEGYSVSREKKERFSLILESASTNQTSMYLCASRLTGANTGELFFGEGSRLTVL.

The chain couples TRBV7-8 to TRBJ2-3; the D is unclear. Trimming took 4 bases from V and 1 from J, leaving 9 bases between them. The CDR3 consists of 14 residues. CDR1 and CDR2 (germline): SGHVS, FQNEAQ. In nucleotides, the CDR3 is TGTGCCAGCAGCTCGGGTGACGGCACAGATACGCAGTATTTT. This gives the protein CASSSGDGTDTQYF.

The chain combines TRBV6-6 with TRBJ2-3; D is unclear. This CDR3 contains 13 residues. Trimming took 7 bases from V and 2 from J, leaving 10 bases between them. CDR1 is MNHNY and CDR2 is SVGAGI in the germline V gene (reference sequence). The CDR3 sequence: CASTLVPTDTQYF. The CDR3, as DNA: TGTGCCAGCACCTTGGTCCCCACAGATACGCAGTATTTT.

This clone was found once. The chain combines TRBV30 with TRBJ2-2, with D possibly being TRBD2 (5 bases). Germline CDR1 is GTSNPN and CDR2 is SVGIG (reference sequence). V was trimmed by 5 bases and J by 2 bases, leaving 12 bases between them. CDR3 length: 14 residues. The CDR3 loop is CAWCRTGNTGELFF. The CDR3 DNA is TGTGCCTGGTGCCGTACGGGAAACACCGGGGAGCTGTTTTTT.

This clone came up once. The chain has TRBV28 and TRBJ2-7; D might be TRBD2 (6 bases). The germline V gene encodes CDR1 MDHEN and CDR2 SYDVKM. This CDR3 spans 16 amino acids. V was clipped by 3 bases and J by 0 bases, with 15 bases between them. CDR3 amino acids: CASSFPLASSSYEQYF. CDR3 coding DNA: TGTGCCAGCAGTTTCCCTCTAGCGAGTAGCTCCTACGAGCAGTACTTC.

This clone has only a few counts. This chain uses TRBV29-1 with TRBJ2-2; D is uncertain. CDR1 is SQVTM, CDR2 ANQGSEA, per germline. V shed 4 bases and J shed 0 bases, with 12 bases lying between them. The CDR3 totals 15 residues. CDR3: CSVVPYSPNTGELFF. Here the CDR3 DNA reads TGCAGCGTTGTTCCGTATTCCCCGAACACCGGGGAGCTGTTTTTT.